This TCR beta chain was sequenced during a study of sequential checkpoint blockade in melanoma. Study-level information: After both sequences, patients received maintenance nivolumab.

Germline V gene sequence: CDR1 SGHTA, CDR2 FQGNSA. This CDR3 contains 13 residues. Trimming cost V 0 bases and J 3 bases, with 5 bases left between them. Treatment given: randomized to nivolumab then ipilimumab (arm A) or the reverse (arm B). PBMC sorting kept live CD3+CD8+ cells without CD19 or CD56. Measured with immunoSEQ multiplex PCR; TCRdb has only the in-frame clones, and not every one. The table shows around 39,000 clones, with approximately 84% occurring only once. The input for sequencing was CD8+ T cells sorted from blood (inferred from file names), taken from a patient given nivolumab and ipilimumab in sequence. This clonotype was obtained from a human donor with melanoma. The genes are TRBV7-2 and TRBJ2-5, with D uncertain. In DNA form, the CDR3 reads TGTGCCAGCAGCTTAGCTTCAGAAGAGACCCAGTACTTC. Protein sequence: CASSLASEETQYF.